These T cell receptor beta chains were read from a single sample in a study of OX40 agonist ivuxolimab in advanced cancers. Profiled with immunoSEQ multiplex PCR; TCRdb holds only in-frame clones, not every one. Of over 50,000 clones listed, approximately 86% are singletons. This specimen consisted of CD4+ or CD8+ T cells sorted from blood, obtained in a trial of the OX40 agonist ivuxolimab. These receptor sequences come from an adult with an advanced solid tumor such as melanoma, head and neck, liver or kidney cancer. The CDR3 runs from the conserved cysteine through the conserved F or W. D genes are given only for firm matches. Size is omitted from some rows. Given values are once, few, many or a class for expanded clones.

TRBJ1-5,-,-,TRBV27,CASSLRISGAGAQHF,TGTGCCAGCAGTTTAAGGATCTCGGGGGCCGGGGCCCAGCATTTT
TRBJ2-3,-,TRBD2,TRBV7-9,CASSPFAGGITDTQYF,TGTGCCAGCAGCCCTTTTGCGGGGGGGATCACAGATACGCAGTATTTT
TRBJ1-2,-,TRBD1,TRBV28,CASSPEGAPNYGYTF,TGTGCCAGCAGTCCTGAGGGGGCACCAAACTATGGCTACACCTTC
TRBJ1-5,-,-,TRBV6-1,CASARQPQHF,TGTGCCAGTGCCCGGCAGCCCCAGCATTTT
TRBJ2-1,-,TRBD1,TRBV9,CASSAMDRESYNEQFF,TGTGCCAGCAGCGCGATGGACAGGGAGTCGTACAATGAGCAGTTCTTC
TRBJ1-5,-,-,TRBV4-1,CASSQGWGNQPQHF,TGCGCCAGCAGCCAAGGGTGGGGGAATCAGCCCCAGCATTTT
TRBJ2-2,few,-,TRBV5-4,CASSVTGSTGELFF,TGTGCCAGCAGCGTTACAGGTTCCACCGGGGAGCTGTTTTTT
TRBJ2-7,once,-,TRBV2,CASSESARDFEQYF,TGTGCCAGCAGTGAATCGGCCAGAGACTTCGAGCAGTACTTC
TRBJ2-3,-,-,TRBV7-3,CASSALGSSSTDTQYF,TGTGCCAGCAGCGCGCTGGGGTCCTCTAGCACAGATACGCAGTATTTT
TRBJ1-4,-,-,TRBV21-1,CGLRERHEKLFF,TGTGGTTTAAGGGAGCGGCATGAAAAACTGTTTTTT
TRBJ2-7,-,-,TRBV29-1,CSVELRDGPYEQYF,TGCAGCGTCGAATTAAGGGACGGCCCCTACGAGCAGTACTTC
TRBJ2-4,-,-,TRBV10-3,CAISESKGNSAKNIQYF,TGTGCCATCAGTGAGTCGAAGGGGAACTCAGCCAAAAACATTCAGTACTTC
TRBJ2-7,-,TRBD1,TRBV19,CASSIGQGFYEQYF,TGTGCCAGTAGTATCGGACAGGGATTCTACGAGCAGTACTTC
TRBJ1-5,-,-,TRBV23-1,CASPGQSNQPQHF,TGCGCCAGCCCAGGGCAGAGCAATCAGCCCCAGCATTTT
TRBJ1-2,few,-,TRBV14,CASSRERTYGYTF,TGTGCCAGCAGCCGGGAACGGACCTATGGCTACACCTTC
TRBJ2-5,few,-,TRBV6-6,CASSYSEWGAQETQYF,TGTGCCAGCAGTTACTCAGAGTGGGGGGCACAAGAGACCCAGTACTTC
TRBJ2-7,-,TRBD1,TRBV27,CASSITGTGNEQYF,TGTGCCAGCAGTATCACCGGGACAGGGAACGAGCAGTACTTC
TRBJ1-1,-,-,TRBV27,CASSLLRQAGEAFF,TGTGCCAGCAGTCTTTTGCGACAGGCGGGTGAAGCTTTCTTT
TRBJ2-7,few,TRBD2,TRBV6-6,CASTGGRGGYEQYF,TGTGCCAGTACGGGAGGGCGGGGAGGATACGAGCAGTACTTC
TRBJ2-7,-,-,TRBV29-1,CSVEDRRQGGEQYF,TGCAGCGTTGAAGATCGAAGACAGGGAGGCGAGCAGTACTTC
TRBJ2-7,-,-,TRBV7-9,CASSFSTRYEQYF,TGTGCCAGCAGCTTCTCGACTCGGTACGAGCAGTACTTC
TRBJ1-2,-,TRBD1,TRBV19,CAIRQGGSGYTF,TGTGCCATCCGACAGGGCGGTAGCGGCTACACCTTC
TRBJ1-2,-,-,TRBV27,CASRTDYRNYGYTF,TGTGCCAGCCGGACGGACTACAGGAACTATGGCTACACCTTC
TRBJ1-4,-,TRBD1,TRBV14,CASSQTGQGAFRKLFF,TGTGCCAGCAGCCAAACGGGACAGGGGGCCTTCCGAAAACTGTTTTTT
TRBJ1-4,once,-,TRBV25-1,CASGPTWGNEKLFF,TGTGCCAGCGGCCCAACCTGGGGAAATGAAAAACTGTTTTTT
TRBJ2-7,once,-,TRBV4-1,CASSQPGNYEQYF,TGCGCCAGCAGCCAACCAGGGAACTACGAGCAGTACTTC
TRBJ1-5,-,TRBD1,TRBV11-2,CASSLSGGDHQPQHF,TGTGCCAGCAGCTTATCAGGGGGGGATCATCAGCCCCAGCATTTT
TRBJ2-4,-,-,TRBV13,CASSPLRDQSGNIQYF,TGTGCCAGCAGCCCCTTGCGGGACCAGTCGGGAAACATTCAGTACTTC
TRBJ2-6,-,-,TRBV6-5,CASSSRSSGANVLTF,TGTGCCAGCAGTTCTAGGAGCTCTGGGGCCAACGTCCTGACTTTC
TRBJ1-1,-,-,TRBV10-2,CASSQGHTEAFF,TGCGCCAGCAGTCAGGGCCACACTGAAGCTTTCTTT
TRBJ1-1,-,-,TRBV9,CASSAGGNTEAFF,TGTGCCAGCAGCGCTGGGGGGAACACTGAAGCTTTCTTT
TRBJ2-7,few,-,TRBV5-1,CASSFRRNYEQYF,TGCGCCAGCAGCTTTAGGAGGAACTACGAGCAGTACTTC
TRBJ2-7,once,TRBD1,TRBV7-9,CASSLGFKGQSYEQYF,TGTGCCAGCAGCTTAGGATTTAAGGGACAGTCCTACGAGCAGTACTTC
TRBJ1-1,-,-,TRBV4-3,CASSQDRVAGGTEAFF,TGCGCCAGCAGCCAAGATCGGGTGGCGGGAGGCACTGAAGCTTTCTTT
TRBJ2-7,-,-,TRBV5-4,CASSYTDSYEQYF,TGTGCCAGCAGCTACACGGACTCCTACGAGCAGTACTTC
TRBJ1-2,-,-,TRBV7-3,CASSPGPRYGYTF,TGTGCCAGCAGCCCGGGACCCCGTTATGGCTACACCTTC
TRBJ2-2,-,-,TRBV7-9,CASSLGNGELFF,TGTGCCAGCAGCTTGGGGAACGGGGAGCTGTTTTTT
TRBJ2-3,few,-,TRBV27,CASGLPGPDTQYF,TGTGCCAGCGGTCTGCCCGGCCCAGATACGCAGTATTTT
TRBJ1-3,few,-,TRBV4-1,CASSQFDQNTIYF,TGCGCCAGCAGCCAATTCGACCAAAACACCATATATTTT
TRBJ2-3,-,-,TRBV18,CASSPSDPGAGENTDTQYF,TGTGCCAGCTCACCGTCCGACCCAGGGGCCGGCGAGAACACAGATACGCAGTATTTT
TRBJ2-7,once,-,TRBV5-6,CASSLDVGEQYF,TGTGCCAGCAGCTTGGATGTTGGCGAGCAGTACTTC
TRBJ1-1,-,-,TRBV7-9,CASSPDGGNTEAFF,TGTGCCAGCAGCCCCGATGGGGGTAACACTGAAGCTTTCTTT
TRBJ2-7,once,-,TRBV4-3,CASSQTAFYEQYF,TGCGCCAGCAGCCAAACCGCCTTCTACGAGCAGTACTTC